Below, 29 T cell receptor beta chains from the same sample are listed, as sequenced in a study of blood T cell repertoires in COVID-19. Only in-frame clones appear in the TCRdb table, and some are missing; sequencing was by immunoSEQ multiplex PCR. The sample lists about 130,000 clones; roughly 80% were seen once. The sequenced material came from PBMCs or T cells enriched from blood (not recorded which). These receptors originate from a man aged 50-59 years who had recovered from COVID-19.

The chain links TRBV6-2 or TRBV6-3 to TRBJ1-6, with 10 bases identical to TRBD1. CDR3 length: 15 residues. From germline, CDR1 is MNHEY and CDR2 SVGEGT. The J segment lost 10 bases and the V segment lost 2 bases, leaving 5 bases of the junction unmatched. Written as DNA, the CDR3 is TGTGCCAGCAGTTACGAGGGGACAGGGGACTCACCCCTCCACTTT. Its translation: CASSYEGTGDSPLHF.

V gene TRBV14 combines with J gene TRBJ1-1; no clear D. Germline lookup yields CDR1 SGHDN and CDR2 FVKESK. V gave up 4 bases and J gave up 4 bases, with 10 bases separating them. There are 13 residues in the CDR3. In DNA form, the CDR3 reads TGTGCCAGCAGCCCCGTGTTCCCCACTGAAGCTTTCTTT. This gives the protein CASSPVFPTEAFF.

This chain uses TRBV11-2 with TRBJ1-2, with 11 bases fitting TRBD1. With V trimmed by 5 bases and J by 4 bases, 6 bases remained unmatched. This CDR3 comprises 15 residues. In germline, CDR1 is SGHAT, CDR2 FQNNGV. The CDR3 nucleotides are TGTGCCAGCAGCACCCCCGGGACAGGGGGCTATGGCTACACCTTC. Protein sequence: CASSTPGTGGYGYTF.

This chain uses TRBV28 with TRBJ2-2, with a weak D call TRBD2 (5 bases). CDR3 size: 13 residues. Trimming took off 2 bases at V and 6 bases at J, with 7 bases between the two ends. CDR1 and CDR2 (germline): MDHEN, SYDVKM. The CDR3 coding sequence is TGTGCCAGCAGTTTACTAGCCTCCGGGGAGCTGTTTTTT. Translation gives CASSLLASGELFF.

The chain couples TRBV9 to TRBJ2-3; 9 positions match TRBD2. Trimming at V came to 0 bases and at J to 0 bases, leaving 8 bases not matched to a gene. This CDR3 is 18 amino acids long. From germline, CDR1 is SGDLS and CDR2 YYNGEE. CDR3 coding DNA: TGTGCCAGCAGCGTAGCTGTGGCTAGCGGGGTGAGCACAGATACGCAGTATTTT. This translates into CASSVAVASGVSTDTQYF.

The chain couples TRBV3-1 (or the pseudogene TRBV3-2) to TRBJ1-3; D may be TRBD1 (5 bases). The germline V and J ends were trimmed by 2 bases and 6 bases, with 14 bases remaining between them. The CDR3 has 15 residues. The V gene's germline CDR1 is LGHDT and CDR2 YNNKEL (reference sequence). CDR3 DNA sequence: TGTGCCAGCAGCCAACAATGGGTCAGGGAAAACACCATATATTTT. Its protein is CASSQQWVRENTIYF.

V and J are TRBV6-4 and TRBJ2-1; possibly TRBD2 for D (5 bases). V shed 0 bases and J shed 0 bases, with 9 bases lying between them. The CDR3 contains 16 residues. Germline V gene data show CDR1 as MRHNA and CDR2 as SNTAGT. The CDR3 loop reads CASSDSTGSSYNEQFF. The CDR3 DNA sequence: TGTGCCAGCAGTGACTCAACGGGGAGCTCCTACAATGAGCAGTTCTTC.

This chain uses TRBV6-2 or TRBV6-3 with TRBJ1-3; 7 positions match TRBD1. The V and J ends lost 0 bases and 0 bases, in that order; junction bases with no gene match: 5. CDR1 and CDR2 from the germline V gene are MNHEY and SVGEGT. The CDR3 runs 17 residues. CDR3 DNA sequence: TGTGCCAGCAGTTACTCGATGGGGACAGCCTCTGGAAACACCATATATTTT. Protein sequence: CASSYSMGTASGNTIYF.

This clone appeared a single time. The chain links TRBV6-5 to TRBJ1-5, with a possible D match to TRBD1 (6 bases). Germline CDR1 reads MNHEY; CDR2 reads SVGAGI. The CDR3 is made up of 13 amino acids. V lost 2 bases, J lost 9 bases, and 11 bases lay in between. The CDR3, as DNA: TGTGCCAGCAGTTACCAGACAGGCCGGCCCCAGCATTTT. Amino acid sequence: CASSYQTGRPQHF.

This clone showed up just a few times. The CDR3 DNA follows: TGTGCCAGCAGCTCACGGACAGAAATCTATGGCTACACCTTC. It encodes CASSSRTEIYGYTF. The chain combines TRBV9 with TRBJ1-2; possibly TRBD1 for D (6 bases). Germline V gene lookup returns CDR1 SGDLS and CDR2 YYNGEE. The CDR3 has 14 amino acids. Trimming shortened V by 4 bases and J by 4 bases, and 14 bases separated the two germline ends.

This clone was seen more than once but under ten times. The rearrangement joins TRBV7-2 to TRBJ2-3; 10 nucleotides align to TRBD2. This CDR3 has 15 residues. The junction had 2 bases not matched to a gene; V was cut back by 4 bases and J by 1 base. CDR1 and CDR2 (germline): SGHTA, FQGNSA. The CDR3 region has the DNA TGTGCCAGCAGCTCGGGACTAGCGCGCACAGATACGCAGTATTTT. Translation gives CASSSGLARTDTQYF.

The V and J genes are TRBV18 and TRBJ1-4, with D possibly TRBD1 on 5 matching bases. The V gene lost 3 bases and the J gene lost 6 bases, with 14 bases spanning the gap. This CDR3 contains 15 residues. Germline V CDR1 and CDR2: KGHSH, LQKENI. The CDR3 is CASSPATDSYEKLFF. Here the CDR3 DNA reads TGTGCCAGCTCACCGGCGACAGACTCCTATGAAAAACTGTTTTTT.

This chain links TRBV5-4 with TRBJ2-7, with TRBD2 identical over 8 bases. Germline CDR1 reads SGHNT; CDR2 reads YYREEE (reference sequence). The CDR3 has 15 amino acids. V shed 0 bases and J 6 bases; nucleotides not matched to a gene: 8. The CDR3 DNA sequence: TGTGCCAGCAGCTTGGTCGGGGGGGCAGGTGCCGAGCAGTACTTC. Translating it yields CASSLVGGAGAEQYF.

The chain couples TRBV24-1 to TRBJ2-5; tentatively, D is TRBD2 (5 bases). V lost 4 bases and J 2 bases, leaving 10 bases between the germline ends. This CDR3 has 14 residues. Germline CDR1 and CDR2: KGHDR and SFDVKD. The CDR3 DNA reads TGTGCCACCAGTGACGGGGTTAGGCAAGAGACCCAGTACTTC. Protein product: CATSDGVRQETQYF.

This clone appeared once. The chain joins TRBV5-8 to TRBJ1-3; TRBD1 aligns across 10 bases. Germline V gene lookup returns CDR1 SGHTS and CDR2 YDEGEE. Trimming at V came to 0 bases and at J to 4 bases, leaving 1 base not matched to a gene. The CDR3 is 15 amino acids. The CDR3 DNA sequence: TGTGCCAGCAGCTTGGGACAGGGGGCGGGAAACACCATATATTTT. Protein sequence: CASSLGQGAGNTIYF.

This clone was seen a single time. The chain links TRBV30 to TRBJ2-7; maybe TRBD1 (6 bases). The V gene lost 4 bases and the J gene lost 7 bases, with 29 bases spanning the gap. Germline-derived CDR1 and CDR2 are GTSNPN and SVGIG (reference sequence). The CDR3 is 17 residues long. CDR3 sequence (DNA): TGTGCCTGGACCCAACGGGGTATAGGCAGGGGAACAGGGGAGCAGTACTTC. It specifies CAWTQRGIGRGTGEQYF.

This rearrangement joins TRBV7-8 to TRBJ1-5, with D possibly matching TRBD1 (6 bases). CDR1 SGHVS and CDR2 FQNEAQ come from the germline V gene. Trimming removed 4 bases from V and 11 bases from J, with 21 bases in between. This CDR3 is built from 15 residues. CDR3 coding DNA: TGTGCCAGCAGCTCAAGTGGACAGCGGAGTCCGGCCCAGCATTTT. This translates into CASSSSGQRSPAQHF. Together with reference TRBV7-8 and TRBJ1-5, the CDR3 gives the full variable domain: GAGVSQSPRYKVAKRGQDVALRCDPISGHVSLFWYQQALGQGPEFLTYFQNEAQLDKSGLPSDRFFAERPEGSVSTLKIQRTQQEDSAVYLCASSSSGQRSPAQHFGDGTRLSIL.

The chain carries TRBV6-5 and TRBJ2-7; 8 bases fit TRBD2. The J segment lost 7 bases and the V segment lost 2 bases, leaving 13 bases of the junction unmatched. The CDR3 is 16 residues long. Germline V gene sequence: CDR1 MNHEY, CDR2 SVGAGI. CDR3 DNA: TGTGCCAGCAGTTACAGTTCGGGACTAGATTGGCCAGAGCAGTACTTC. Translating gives CASSYSSGLDWPEQYF.

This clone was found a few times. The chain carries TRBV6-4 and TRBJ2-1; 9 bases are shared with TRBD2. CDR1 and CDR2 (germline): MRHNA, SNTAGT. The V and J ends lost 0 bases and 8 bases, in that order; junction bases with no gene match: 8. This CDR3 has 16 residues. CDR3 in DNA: TGTGCCAGCAGTGACTCTGGCGGGGGGGCTTTTGATGAGCAGTTCTTC. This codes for CASSDSGGGAFDEQFF.

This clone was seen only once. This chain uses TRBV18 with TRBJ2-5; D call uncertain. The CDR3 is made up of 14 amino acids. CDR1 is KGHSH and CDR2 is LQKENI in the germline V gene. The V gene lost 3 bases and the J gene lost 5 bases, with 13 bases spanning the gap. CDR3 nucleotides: TGTGCCAGCTCACCGAGTGGGCCTCGGGAGACCCAGTACTTC. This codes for CASSPSGPRETQYF.

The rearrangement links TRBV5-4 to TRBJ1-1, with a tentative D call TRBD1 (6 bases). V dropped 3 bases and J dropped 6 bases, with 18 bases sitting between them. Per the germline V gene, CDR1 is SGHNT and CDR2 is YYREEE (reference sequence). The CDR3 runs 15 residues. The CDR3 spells CASSSPVGAAAEAFF. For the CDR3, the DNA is TGTGCCAGCAGCTCCCCGGTGGGGGCGGCGGCTGAAGCTTTCTTT. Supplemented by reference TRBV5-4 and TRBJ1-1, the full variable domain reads ETGVTQSPTHLIKTRGQQVTLRCSSQSGHNTVSWYQQALGQGPQFIFQYYREEENGRGNFPPRFSGLQFPNYSSELNVNALELDDSALYLCASSSPVGAAAEAFFGQGTRLTVV.

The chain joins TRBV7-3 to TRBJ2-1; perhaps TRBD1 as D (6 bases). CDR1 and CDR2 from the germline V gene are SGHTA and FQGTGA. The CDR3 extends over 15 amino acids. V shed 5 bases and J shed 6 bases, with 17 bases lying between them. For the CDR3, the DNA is TGTGCCAGCAGCCAAAACTGGGGGCTATTCAATGAGCAGTTCTTC. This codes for CASSQNWGLFNEQFF. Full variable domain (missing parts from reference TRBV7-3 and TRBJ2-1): GAGVSQTPSNKVTEKGKYVELRCDPISGHTALYWYRQSLGQGPEFLIYFQGTGAADDSGLPNDRFFAVRPEGSVSTLKIQRTERGDSAVYLCASSQNWGLFNEQFFGPGTRLTVL.

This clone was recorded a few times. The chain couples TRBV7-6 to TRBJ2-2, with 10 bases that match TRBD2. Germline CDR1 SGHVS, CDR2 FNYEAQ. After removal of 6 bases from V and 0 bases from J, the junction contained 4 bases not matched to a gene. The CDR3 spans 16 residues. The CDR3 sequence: CASSPSGGANTGELFF. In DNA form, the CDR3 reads TGTGCCAGCAGTCCTAGCGGGGGAGCGAACACCGGGGAGCTGTTTTTT.

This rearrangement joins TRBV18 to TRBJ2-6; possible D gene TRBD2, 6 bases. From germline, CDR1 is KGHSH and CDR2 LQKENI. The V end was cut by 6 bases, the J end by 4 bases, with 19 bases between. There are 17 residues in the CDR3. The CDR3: CASSSRLGGSGANVLTF. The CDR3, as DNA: TGTGCCAGCTCGTCGCGGTTGGGGGGATCCGGGGCCAACGTCCTGACTTTC.

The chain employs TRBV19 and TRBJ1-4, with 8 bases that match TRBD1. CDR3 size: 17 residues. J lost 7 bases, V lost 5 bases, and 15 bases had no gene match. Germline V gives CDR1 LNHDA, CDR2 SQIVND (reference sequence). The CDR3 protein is CASSWGKQGVVGEKLFF. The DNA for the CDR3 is TGTGCCAGTAGTTGGGGTAAACAGGGGGTTGTCGGTGAAAAACTGTTTTTT.

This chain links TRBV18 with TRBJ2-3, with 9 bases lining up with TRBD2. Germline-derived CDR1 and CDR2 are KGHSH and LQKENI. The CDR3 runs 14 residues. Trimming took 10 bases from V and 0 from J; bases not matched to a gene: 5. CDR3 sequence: CATKTSGSTDTQYF. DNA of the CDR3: TGTGCCACCAAGACTAGCGGAAGCACAGATACGCAGTATTTT.

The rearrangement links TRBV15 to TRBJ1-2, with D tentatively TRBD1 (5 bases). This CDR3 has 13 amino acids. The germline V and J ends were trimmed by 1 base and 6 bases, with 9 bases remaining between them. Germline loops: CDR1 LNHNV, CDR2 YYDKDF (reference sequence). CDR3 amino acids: CATSRVGGDGYTF. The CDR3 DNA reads TGTGCCACCAGCAGAGTGGGGGGAGATGGCTACACCTTC.

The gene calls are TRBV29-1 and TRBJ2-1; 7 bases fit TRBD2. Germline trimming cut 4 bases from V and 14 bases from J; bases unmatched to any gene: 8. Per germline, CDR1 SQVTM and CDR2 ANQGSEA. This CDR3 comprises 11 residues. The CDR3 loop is CSVGAGDGEFF. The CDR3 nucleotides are TGCAGCGTTGGCGCGGGGGACGGTGAGTTCTTC.

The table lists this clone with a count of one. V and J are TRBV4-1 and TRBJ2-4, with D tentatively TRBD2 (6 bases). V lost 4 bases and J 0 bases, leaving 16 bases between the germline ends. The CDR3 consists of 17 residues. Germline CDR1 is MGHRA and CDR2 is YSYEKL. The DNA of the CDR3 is TGCGCCAGCAGCCCGGGGGTGGCGGGGATAGCCAAAAACATTCAGTACTTC. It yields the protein CASSPGVAGIAKNIQYF.